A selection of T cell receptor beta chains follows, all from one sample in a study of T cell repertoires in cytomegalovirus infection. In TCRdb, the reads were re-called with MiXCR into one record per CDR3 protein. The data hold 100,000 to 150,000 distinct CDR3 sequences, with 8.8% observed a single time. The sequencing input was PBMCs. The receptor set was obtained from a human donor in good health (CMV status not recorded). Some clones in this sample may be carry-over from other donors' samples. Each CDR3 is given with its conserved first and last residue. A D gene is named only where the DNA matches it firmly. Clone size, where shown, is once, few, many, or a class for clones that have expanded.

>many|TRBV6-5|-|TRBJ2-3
CASSYLTPRGTDTQYF
TGTGCCAGCAGTTACCTTACCCCGCGGGGCACAGATACGCAGTATTTT
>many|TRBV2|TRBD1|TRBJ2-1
CASSPGQGDNEQFF
TGTGCCAGCAGTCCGGGACAGGGGGACAATGAGCAGTTCTTC
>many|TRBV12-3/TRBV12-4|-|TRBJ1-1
CASSLYRLVGGDTEAFF
TGTGCCAGCAGTTTGTACAGGCTGGTGGGGGGGGACACTGAAGCTTTCTTT
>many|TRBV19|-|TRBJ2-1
CASSDAGPWDEQFF
TGTGCCAGTAGTGACGCAGGACCTTGGGATGAGCAGTTCTTC
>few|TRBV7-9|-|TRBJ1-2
CASSFTGTPEGF
TGTGCCAGCAGTTTCACCGGGACGCCTGAGGGCTTC
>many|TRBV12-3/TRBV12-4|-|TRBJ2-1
CASSPTYNEQFF
TGTGCCAGCAGTCCGACCTACAATGAGCAGTTCTTC
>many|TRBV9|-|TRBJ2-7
CASSVDLSSYEQYF
TGTGCCAGCAGCGTAGATCTGAGCTCCTACGAGCAGTACTTC
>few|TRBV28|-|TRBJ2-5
CASSDWEETQYF
TGTGCCAGCTCGGACTGGGAAGAGACCCAGTACTTC
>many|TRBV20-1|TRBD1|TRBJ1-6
CSVGQGESPLHF
TGCAGCGTGGGACAGGGTGAATCACCCCTCCACTTT
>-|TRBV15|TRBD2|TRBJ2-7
CATSPRASGLSYEQYF
TGTGCCACCAGCCCGCGGGCTAGCGGACTATCCTACGAGCAGTACTTC
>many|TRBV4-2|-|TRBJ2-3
CASSQEGGRSDTQYF
TGTGCCAGCAGCCAAGAGGGGGGTAGGTCAGATACGCAGTATTTT
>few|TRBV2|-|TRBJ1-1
CASSELGKANTEAFF
TGTGCCAGCAGTGAATTGGGAAAGGCGAACACTGAAGCTTTCTTT
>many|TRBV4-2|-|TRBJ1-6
CASSQDTDRLNSPLHF
TGTGCCAGCAGCCAAGATACGGACAGACTTAATTCACCCCTCCACTTT
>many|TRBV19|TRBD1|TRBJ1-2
CASSIGQDVGYTF
TGTGCCAGTAGTATTGGACAGGACGTAGGCTACACCTTC
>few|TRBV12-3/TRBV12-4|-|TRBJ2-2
CASSSKGGELFF
TGTGCCAGCAGTTCGAAGGGCGGGGAGCTGTTTTTT
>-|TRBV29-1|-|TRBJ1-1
CSVDWGGTEAFF
TGCAGCGTTGATTGGGGCGGGACTGAAGCTTTCTTT
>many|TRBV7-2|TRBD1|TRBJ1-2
CASSLDRGQSYGYTF
TGTGCCAGCAGCTTAGACAGGGGGCAGAGCTATGGCTACACCTTC
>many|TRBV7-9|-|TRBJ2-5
CASSFPSGTQYF
TGTGCCAGCAGCTTCCCCTCCGGGACCCAGTACTTC
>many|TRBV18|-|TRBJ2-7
CASSPQKGSSYEQYF
TGTGCCAGCTCACCACAAAAGGGTAGCTCCTACGAGCAGTACTTC
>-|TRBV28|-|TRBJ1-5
CASTLGGQPQHF
TGTGCCAGCACACTGGGTGGTCAGCCCCAGCATTTT
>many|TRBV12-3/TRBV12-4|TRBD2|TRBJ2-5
CASSPRTSGGPETQYF
TGTGCCAGCAGTCCCCGGACTAGCGGGGGGCCAGAGACCCAGTACTTC
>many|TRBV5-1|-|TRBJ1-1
CASSLVGGRNTEAFF
TGCGCCAGCAGCTTGGTTGGAGGCCGGAACACTGAAGCTTTCTTT
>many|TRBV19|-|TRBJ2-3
CASSDQGRADTQYF
TGTGCCAGTAGTGATCAGGGCCGGGCAGATACGCAGTATTTT
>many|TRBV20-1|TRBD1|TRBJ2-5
CSARVGTGQETQYF
TGCAGTGCTAGAGTTGGGACAGGCCAAGAGACCCAGTACTTC
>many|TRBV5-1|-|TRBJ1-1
CASSHLGPNTEAFF
TGCGCCAGCAGCCATCTCGGGCCGAACACTGAAGCTTTCTTT
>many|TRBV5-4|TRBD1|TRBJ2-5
CASSSTGLETQYF
TGTGCCAGCAGCTCGACAGGGTTAGAGACCCAGTACTTC
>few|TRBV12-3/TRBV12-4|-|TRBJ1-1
CASSLRGNRAEAFF
TGTGCCAGCAGTTTGAGGGGGAATAGGGCTGAAGCTTTCTTT
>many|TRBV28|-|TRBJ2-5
CASSRDGTKETQYF
TGTGCCAGCAGTCGGGACGGCACAAAAGAGACCCAGTACTTC
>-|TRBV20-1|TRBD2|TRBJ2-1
CSLVDLSGGGNEQFF
TGCAGCTTAGTAGACCTTAGCGGGGGGGGGAATGAGCAGTTCTTC
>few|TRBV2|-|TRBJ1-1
CASSGEDNTEAFF
TGTGCCAGCAGCGGGGAGGACAACACTGAAGCTTTCTTT
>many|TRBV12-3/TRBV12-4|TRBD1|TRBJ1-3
CASSLRDRISGNTIYF
TGTGCCAGCAGTTTGAGGGACAGGATCTCTGGAAACACCATATATTTT
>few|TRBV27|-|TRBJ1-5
CASSWTVHQPQHF
TGTGCCAGCAGTTGGACAGTTCATCAGCCCCAGCATTTT
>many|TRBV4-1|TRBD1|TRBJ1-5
CASSFRPGQGNFNQPQHF
TGCGCCAGCAGCTTCCGCCCGGGACAGGGAAATTTCAATCAGCCCCAGCATTTT
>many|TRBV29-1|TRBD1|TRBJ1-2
CSVDRGRSDGYTF
TGCAGCGTTGACAGGGGGCGAAGTGATGGCTACACCTTC
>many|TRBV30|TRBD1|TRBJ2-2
CAWNRGLGDTGELFF
TGTGCCTGGAACAGGGGGCTCGGGGACACCGGGGAGCTGTTTTTT
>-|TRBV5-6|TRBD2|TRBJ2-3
CASRGTSGVRDTQYF
TGTGCCAGCAGGGGTACTAGCGGGGTGAGAGATACGCAGTATTTT
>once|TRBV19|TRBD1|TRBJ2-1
CASSSGQGTNEQFF
TGTGCCAGCAGTTCGGGACAGGGTACAAATGAGCAGTTCTTC
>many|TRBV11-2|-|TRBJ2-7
CASSSLRRRFGFSYEQYF
TGTGCCAGCAGCTCCCTCCGTAGAAGATTTGGATTTTCCTACGAGCAGTACTTC
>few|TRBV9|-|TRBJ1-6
CASSTTWDMINSPLHF
TGTGCCAGCAGCACCACCTGGGACATGATTAATTCACCCCTCCACTTT
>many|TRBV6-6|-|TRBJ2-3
CASSAVTGTDTQYF
TGTGCCAGCTCCGCAGTCACCGGCACAGATACGCAGTATTTT
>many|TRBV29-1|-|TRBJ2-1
CSVVAQAAIGHNEQFF
TGCAGCGTTGTGGCCCAAGCCGCGATTGGGCACAATGAGCAGTTCTTC
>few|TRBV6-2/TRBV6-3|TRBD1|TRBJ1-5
CASKSGQLAQPQHF
TGTGCCAGCAAGTCGGGACAGTTAGCCCAGCCCCAGCATTTT
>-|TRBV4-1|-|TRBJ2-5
CASSPGPSRETQYF
TGCGCCAGCAGCCCCGGACCGAGCAGGGAGACCCAGTACTTC